One sample yielded the 8 T cell receptor beta chains listed below, sequenced in a study. One entry per CDR3 protein results from TCRdb running MiXCR on the 5' RACE reads. In the table there are approximately 29,000 distinct CDR3 sequences, under 30% of which are singletons. Sequencing was performed on naive CD4+ T cells sorted from a lymph node. Subset meaning: naive CD4+ T cells, CD4+CD45RA+CD25-. The receptors derive from a female donor with breast cancer.

The chain couples TRBV5-1 to TRBJ1-4, with D unresolved. The germline CDR1 and CDR2 sequences are SGHRS and YFSETQ. The V end was cut by 4 bases, the J end by 0 bases, with 10 bases between. This CDR3 spans 15 amino acids. In DNA, the CDR3 is TGCGCCAGCAGCCCCCAGGCAGCAACTAATGAAAAACTGTTTTTT. Its translation: CASSPQAATNEKLFF.

This clonotype was seen a handful of times. The chain joins TRBV20-1 to TRBJ2-3; D is unresolved. V was pared by 4 bases and J by 9 bases, with 8 bases between. Per germline, CDR1 DFQATT and CDR2 SNEGSKA (reference sequence). The length of the CDR3 is 10 residues. The CDR3 DNA is TGCAGTGCTATGCCCGACACGCAGTATTTT. This encodes CSAMPDTQYF.

A remark on this clonotype: A much larger clone lies a single base off, so this may be a read error. The chain has TRBV20-1 and TRBJ1-5, with D possibly being TRBD1 (6 bases). Germline values: CDR1 DFQATT, CDR2 SNEGSKA (reference sequence). The CDR3 spans 13 residues. The CDR3 protein is CSAPGQGNQPRHF. CDR3 nucleotide sequence: TGCAGTGCCCCGGGGCAGGGGAATCAGCCCCGGCATTTT.

There are a few counts of this clonotype. The chain recombines TRBV4-3 with TRBJ1-4, with TRBD1 matching over 12 bases. V lost 5 bases, J lost 8 bases, and 15 bases stayed unmatched. The CDR3 has 18 amino acids. The germline gives CDR1 LGHNA, CDR2 YSLEER. As DNA, the CDR3 is TGCGCCAGCAGCGTATCCCCGGGACAGGGGGCGATTGGAGAAAAACTGTTTTTT. Amino acids: CASSVSPGQGAIGEKLFF.

A note on this clonotype: A junction boundary mismatches the germline segment, possibly from a read error. V usage is TRBV20-1 and J usage is TRBJ2-7; 7 bases align to TRBD2. The CDR3 totals 15 residues. CDR1 and CDR2 (germline): DFQATT, SNEGSKA (reference sequence). CDR3 protein: CSTRDFRGEAYEQYF. The CDR3, as DNA: TGCAGTACTAGAGATTTTCGGGGGGAGGCTTACGAGCAGTACTTC.

This clonotype is medium-sized (0.01 to 0.1%). The chain links TRBV10-3 to TRBJ2-5, with a possible D match to TRBD2 (6 bases). V was cut by 6 bases and J by 5 bases, with 7 bases left in between. The CDR3 length is 11 residues. Germline loops: CDR1 ENHRY, CDR2 SYGVKD. CDR3 nucleotide sequence: TGTGCCATCAGGGAGGGGGAGACCCAGTACTTC. Its protein is CAIREGETQYF.

This clonotype is termed medium-sized. The V gene is TRBV20-1, the J gene TRBJ2-6; D is unresolved. Trimming took off 7 bases at V and 0 bases at J, with 16 bases between the two ends. This CDR3 is built from 16 residues. Germline CDR1 reads DFQATT; CDR2 reads SNEGSKA (reference sequence). CDR3 residues: CSVETGPSSGANVLTF. In DNA form, the CDR3 reads TGCAGTGTCGAGACCGGGCCGTCCTCTGGGGCCAACGTCCTGACTTTC.

This rearrangement joins TRBV4-2 to TRBJ2-1; perhaps TRBD1 as D (6 bases). There are 15 residues in the CDR3. Trimming left V 4 bases short and J 6 bases short, with 16 bases between. Germline-derived CDR1 and CDR2 are LGHNA and YNFKEQ. The CDR3 coding sequence is TGTGCCAGCAGCCCCTTTCGTGGGGACACCAATGAGCAGTTCTTC. Protein sequence: CASSPFRGDTNEQFF.